The T cell receptor (beta chain) described here comes from a study of blood T cell repertoires in COVID-19. Study in general: Acute and convalescent COVID-19 samples came from the United States, Italy and Spain. The analysed material was cDNA or gDNA that came from T cells, B-cell-depleted T cells, or PBMCs.

CDR1 and CDR2 (germline): LGHDT, YNNKEL (reference sequence). J lost 1 base, V lost 3 bases, and 5 bases had no gene match. The CDR3 runs 16 residues. The data were produced by immunoSEQ multiplex PCR, yet TCRdb's version contains in-frame clones alone and is incomplete. The sample lists 250,000 to 350,000 clones, approximately 90% occurring once. Seattle enrolled patients during active infection and tracked them longitudinally. This chain uses TRBV3-1 (or the pseudogene TRBV3-2) with TRBJ2-5; 10 bases match TRBD2. Sequenced input: peripheral blood. This sequence was found in a woman aged 45-59 years with COVID-19, enrolled during active disease. The CDR3 region has the DNA TGTGCCAGCAGCCATCGGGTAGCGGGAGGCCAAGAGACCCAGTACTTC. Encoded protein: CASSHRVAGGQETQYF.